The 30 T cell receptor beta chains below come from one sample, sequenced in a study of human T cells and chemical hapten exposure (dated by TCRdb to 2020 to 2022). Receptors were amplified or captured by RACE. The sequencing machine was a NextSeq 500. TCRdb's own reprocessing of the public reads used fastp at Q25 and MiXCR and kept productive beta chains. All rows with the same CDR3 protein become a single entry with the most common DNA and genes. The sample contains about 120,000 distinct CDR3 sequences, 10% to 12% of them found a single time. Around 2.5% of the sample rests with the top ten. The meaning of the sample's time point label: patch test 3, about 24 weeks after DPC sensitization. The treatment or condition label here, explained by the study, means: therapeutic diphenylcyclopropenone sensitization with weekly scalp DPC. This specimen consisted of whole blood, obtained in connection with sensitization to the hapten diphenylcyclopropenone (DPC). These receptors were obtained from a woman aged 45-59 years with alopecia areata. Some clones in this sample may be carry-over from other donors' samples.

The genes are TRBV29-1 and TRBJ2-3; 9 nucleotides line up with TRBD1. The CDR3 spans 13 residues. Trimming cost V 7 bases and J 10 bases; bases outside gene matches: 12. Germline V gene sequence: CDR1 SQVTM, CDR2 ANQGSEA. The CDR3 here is CSAPWGQGSAQYF. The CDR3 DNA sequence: TGCAGCGCCCCTTGGGGACAGGGATCAGCGCAGTATTTT.

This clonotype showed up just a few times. CDR3 nucleotides: TGTGCCAGCACAGGGGGAGAGACCCAGTACTTC. Its translation: CASTGGETQYF. The rearrangement joins TRBV12-3 or TRBV12-4 to TRBJ2-5, with TRBD1 identical over 7 bases. This CDR3 spans 11 amino acids. Unmatched junction bases numbered 0, after V lost 7 bases and J lost 4 bases.

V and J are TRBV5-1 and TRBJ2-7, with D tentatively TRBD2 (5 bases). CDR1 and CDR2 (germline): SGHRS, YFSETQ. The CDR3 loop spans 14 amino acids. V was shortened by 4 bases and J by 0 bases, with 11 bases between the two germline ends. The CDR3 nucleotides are TGCGCCAGCAGCACGGGATTCCTCTCCTACGAGCAGTACTTC. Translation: CASSTGFLSYEQYF.

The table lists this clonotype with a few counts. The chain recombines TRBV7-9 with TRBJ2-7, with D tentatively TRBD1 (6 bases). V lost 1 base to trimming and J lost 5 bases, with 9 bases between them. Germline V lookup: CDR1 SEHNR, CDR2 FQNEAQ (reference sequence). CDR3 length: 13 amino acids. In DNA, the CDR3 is TGTGCCAGCAGCTTAGATGGGGGCGACGAGCAGTACTTC. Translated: CASSLDGGDEQYF.

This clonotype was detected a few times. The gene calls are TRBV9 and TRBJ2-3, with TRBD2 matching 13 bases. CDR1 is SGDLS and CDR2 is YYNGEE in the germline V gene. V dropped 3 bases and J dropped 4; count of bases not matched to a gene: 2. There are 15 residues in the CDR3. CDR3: CASSGTSGSADTQYF. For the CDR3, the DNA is TGTGCCAGCAGCGGGACTAGCGGGAGTGCAGATACGCAGTATTTT.

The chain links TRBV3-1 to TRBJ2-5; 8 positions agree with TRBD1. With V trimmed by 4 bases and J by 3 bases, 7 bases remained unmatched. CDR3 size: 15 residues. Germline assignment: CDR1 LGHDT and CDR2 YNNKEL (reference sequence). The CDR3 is CASSRRRGREETQYF. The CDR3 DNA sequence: TGTGCCAGCAGCCGCCGCAGGGGGCGGGAAGAGACCCAGTACTTC.

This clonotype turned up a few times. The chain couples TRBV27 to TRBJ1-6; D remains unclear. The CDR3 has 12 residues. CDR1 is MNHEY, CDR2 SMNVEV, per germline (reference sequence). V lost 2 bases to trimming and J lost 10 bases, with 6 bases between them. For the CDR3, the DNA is TGTGCCAGCAGTTTAGCAGGATCACCCCTCCACTTT. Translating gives CASSLAGSPLHF.

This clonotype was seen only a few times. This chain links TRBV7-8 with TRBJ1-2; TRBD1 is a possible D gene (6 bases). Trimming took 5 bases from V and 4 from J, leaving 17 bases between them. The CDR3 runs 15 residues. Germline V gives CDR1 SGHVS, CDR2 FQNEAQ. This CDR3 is CASSPQGSRIYGYTF. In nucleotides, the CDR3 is TGTGCCAGCAGCCCCCAGGGGTCAAGGATCTATGGCTACACCTTC.

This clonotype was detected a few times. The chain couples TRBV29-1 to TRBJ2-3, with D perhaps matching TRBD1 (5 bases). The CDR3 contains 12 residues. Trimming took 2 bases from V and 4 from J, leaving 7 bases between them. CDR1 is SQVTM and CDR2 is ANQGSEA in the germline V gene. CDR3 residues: CSVEQGPDTQYF. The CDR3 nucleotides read TGCAGCGTTGAACAGGGCCCAGATACGCAGTATTTT.

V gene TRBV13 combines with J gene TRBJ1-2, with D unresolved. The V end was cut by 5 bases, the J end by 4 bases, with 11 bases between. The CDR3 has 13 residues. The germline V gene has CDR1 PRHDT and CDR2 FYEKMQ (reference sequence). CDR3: CASSLRDTYGYTF. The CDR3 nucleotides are TGTGCCAGCAGCCTTAGGGATACCTATGGCTACACCTTC.

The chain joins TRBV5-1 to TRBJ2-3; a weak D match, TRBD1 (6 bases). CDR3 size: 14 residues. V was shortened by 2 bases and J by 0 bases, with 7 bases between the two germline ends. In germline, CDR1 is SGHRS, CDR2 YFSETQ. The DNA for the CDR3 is TGCGCCAGCAGCTTTGGACAGAGCACAGATACGCAGTATTTT. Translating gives CASSFGQSTDTQYF.

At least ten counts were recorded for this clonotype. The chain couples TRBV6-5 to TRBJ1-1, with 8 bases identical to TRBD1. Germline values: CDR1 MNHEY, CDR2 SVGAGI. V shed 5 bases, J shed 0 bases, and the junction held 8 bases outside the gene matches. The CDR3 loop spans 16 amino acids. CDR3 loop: CASSTRGTGLNTEAFF. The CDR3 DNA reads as TGTGCCAGCAGTACCCGAGGGACAGGCCTGAACACTGAAGCTTTCTTT.

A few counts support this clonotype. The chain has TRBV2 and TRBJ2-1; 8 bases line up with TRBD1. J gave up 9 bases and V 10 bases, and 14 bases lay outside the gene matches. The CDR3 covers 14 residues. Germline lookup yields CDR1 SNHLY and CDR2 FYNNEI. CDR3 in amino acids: CATRGGRGRSEQFF. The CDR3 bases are TGTGCCACGAGAGGGGGCAGGGGGCGAAGTGAGCAGTTCTTC.

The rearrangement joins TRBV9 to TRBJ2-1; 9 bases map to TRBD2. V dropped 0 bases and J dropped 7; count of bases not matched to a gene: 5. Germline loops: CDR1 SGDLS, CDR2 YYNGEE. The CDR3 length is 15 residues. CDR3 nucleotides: TGTGCCAGCAGCGTAGGGGGCGGGGGGGCGAATGAGCAGTTCTTC. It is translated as CASSVGGGGANEQFF.

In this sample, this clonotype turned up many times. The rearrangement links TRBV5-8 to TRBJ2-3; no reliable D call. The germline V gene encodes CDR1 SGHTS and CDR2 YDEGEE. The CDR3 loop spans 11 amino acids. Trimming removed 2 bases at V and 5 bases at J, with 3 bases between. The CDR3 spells CASSFRDTQYF. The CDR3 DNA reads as TGTGCCAGCAGCTTCCGAGATACGCAGTATTTT.

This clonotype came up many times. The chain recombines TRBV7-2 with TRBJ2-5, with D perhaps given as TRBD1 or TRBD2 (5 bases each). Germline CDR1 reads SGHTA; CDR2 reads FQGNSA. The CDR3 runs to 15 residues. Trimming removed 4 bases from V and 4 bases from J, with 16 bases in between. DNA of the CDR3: TGTGCCAGCAGCTCACCGAGGGCAGGGCGAGAGACCCAGTACTTC. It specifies CASSSPRAGRETQYF.

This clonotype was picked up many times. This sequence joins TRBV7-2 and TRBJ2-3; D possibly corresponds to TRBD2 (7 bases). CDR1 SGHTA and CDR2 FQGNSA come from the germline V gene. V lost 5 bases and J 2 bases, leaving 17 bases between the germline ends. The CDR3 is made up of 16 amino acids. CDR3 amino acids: CASSPGLGGLTDTQYF. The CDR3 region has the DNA TGTGCCAGCAGCCCCGGACTAGGGGGACTCACAGATACGCAGTATTTT.

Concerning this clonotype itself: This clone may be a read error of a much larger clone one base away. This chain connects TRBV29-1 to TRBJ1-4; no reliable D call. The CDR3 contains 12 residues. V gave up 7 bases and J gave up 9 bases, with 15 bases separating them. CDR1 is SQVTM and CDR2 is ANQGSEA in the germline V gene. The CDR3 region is CSASLQGKKLFF. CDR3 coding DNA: TGCAGCGCTTCCTTACAAGGCAAAAAACTGTTTTTT.

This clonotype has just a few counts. As DNA, the CDR3 is TGCGCCAGCAGCCAAGATATGACTAGCGGGCGGAATGAGCAGTTCTTC. Residues: CASSQDMTSGRNEQFF. This chain uses TRBV4-3 with TRBJ2-1, with TRBD2 matching 10 bases. Germline CDR1 and CDR2: LGHNA and YSLEER. The CDR3 is 16 amino acids. Trimming removed 0 bases from V and 7 bases from J; junction bases left unmatched: 6.

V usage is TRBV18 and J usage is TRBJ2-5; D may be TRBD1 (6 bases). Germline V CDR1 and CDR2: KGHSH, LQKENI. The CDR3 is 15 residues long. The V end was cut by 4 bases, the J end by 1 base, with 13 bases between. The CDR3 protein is CASSRGQTGQETQYF. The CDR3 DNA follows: TGTGCCAGCTCACGTGGACAGACGGGCCAAGAGACCCAGTACTTC.

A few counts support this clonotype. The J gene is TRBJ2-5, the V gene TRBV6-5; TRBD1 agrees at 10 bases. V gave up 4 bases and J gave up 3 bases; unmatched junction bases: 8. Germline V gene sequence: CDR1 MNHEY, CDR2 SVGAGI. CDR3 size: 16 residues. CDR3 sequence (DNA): TGTGCCAGCAGTTCTCCGGACGGACAGGGGGAAGAGACCCAGTACTTC. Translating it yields CASSSPDGQGEETQYF.

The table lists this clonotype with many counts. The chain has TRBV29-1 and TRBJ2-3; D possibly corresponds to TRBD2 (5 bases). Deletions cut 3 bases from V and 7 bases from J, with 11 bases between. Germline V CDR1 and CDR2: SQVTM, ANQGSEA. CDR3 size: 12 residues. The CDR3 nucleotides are TGCAGCGTTGAGAGGGATTCCCATACGCAGTATTTT. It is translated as CSVERDSHTQYF.

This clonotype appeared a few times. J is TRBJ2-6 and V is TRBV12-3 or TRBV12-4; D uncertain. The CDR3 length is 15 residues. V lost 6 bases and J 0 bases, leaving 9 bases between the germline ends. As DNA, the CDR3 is TGTGCCAGCAGCCCTACAGTCTCTGGGGCCAACGTCCTGACTTTC. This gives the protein CASSPTVSGANVLTF.

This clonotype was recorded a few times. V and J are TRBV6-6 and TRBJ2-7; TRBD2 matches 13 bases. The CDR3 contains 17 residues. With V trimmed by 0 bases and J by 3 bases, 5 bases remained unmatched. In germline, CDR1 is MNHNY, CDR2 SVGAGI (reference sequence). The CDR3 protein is CASSYSIRTSGSYEQYF. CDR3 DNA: TGTGCCAGCAGTTACTCAATCCGGACTAGCGGGAGCTACGAGCAGTACTTC.

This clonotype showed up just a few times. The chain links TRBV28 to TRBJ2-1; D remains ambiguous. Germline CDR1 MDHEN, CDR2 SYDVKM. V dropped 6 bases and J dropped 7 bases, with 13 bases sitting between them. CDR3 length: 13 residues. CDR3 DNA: TGTGCCAGCAGCGTGATTGGGTCAAATGAGCAGTTCTTC. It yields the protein CASSVIGSNEQFF.

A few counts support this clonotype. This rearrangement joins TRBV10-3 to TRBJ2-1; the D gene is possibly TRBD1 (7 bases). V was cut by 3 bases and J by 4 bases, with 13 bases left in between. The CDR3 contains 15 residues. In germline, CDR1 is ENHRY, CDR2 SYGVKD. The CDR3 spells CAISDPSGGYNEQFF. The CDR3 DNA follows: TGTGCCATCAGTGATCCTTCAGGGGGGTACAATGAGCAGTTCTTC.

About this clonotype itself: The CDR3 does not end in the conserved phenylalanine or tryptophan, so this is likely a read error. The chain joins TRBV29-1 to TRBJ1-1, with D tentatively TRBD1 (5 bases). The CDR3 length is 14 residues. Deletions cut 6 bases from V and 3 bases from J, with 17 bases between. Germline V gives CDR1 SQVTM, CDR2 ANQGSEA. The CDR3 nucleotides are TGCAGCGTAGAACATGGGACGTTGCACACTGAAGCTTTCTCT. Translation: CSVEHGTLHTEAFS.

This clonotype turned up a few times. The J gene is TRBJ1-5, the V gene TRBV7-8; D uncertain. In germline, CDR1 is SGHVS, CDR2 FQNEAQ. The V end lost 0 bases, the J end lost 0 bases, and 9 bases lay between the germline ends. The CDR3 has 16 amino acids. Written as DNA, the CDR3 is TGTGCCAGCAGCTTAGCGAGGATATTTAGCAATCAGCCCCAGCATTTT. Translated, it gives CASSLARIFSNQPQHF.

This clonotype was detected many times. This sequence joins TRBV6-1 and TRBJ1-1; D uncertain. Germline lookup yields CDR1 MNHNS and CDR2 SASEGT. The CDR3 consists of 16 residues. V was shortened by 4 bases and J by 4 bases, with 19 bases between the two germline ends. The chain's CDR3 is CASSARTYKDFTEAFF. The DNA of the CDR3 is TGTGCCAGCAGTGCACGGACCTACAAGGACTTCACTGAAGCTTTCTTT.

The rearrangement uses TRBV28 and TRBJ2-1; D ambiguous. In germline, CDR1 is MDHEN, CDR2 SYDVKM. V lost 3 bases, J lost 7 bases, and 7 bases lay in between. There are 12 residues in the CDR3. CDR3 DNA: TGTGCCAGCAGTTTGTCGATAAATGAGCAGTTCTTC. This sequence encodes CASSLSINEQFF.